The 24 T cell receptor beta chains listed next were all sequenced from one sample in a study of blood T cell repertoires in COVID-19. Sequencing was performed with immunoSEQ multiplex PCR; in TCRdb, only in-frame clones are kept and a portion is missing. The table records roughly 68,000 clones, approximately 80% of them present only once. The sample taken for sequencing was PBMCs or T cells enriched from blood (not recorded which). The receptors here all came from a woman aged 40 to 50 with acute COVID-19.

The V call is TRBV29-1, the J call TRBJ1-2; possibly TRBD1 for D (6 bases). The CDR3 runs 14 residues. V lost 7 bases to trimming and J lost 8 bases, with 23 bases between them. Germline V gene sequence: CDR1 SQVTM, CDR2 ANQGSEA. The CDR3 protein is CSASSRGSDDGYTF. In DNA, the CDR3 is TGCAGCGCCTCCAGTAGGGGGTCGGATGACGGCTACACCTTC.

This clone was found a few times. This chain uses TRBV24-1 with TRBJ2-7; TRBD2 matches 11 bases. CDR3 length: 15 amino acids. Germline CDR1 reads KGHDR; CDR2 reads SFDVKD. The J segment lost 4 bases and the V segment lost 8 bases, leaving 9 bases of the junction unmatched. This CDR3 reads CATKHGTSGEYEQYV. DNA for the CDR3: TGTGCCACCAAACACGGGACTAGCGGCGAGTACGAGCAGTACGTC.

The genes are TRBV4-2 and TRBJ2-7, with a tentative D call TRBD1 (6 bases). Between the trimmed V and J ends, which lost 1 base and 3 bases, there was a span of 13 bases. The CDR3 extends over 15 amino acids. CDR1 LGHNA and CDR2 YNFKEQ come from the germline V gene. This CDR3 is CASSQGGGVYYEQYF. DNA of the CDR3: TGTGCCAGCAGCCAAGGAGGGGGAGTGTACTACGAGCAGTACTTC.

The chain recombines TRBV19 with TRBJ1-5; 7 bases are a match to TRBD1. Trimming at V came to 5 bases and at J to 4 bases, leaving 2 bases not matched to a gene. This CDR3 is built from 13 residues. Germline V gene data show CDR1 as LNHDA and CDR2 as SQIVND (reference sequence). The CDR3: CASSATGNQPQHF. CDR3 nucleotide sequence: TGTGCCAGTAGTGCGACAGGGAATCAGCCCCAGCATTTT.

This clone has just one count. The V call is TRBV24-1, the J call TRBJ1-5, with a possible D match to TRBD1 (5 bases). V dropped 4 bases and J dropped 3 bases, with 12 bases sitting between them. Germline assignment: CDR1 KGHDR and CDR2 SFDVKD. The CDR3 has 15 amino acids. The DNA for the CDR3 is TGTGCCACCAGTGAGGGGACTGACGCCAATCAGCCCCAGCATTTT. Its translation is CATSEGTDANQPQHF.

CDR3 loop: CASSLTTGSNQPQHF. DNA of the CDR3: TGCGCCAGCAGCTTAACGACAGGGAGCAATCAGCCCCAGCATTTT. The rearrangement uses TRBV5-1 and TRBJ1-5; 7 bases align to TRBD1. Trimming removed 2 bases from V and 1 base from J; junction bases left unmatched: 3. This CDR3 comprises 15 residues. Germline CDR1 reads SGHRS; CDR2 reads YFSETQ. The entire variable domain, with the rest obtained from reference TRBV5-1 and TRBJ1-5, is as follows: KAGVTQTPRYLIKTRGQQVTLSCSPISGHRSVSWYQQTPGQGLQFLFEYFSETQRNKGNFPGRFSGRQFSNSRSEMNVSTLELGDSALYLCASSLTTGSNQPQHFGDGTRLSIL.

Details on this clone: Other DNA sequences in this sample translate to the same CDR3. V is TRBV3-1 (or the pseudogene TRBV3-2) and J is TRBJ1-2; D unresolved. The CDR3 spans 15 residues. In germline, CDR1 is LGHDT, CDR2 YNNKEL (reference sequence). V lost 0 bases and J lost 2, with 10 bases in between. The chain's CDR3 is CASSQELSPNYGYTF. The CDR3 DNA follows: TGTGCCAGCAGCCAAGAACTCTCTCCGAACTATGGCTACACCTTC.

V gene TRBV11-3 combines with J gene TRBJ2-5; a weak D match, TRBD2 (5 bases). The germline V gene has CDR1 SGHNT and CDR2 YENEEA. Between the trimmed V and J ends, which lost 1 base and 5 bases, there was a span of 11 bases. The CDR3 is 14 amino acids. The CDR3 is CASSLGWGEETQYF. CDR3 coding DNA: TGTGCCAGCAGCTTAGGTTGGGGAGAGGAGACCCAGTACTTC.

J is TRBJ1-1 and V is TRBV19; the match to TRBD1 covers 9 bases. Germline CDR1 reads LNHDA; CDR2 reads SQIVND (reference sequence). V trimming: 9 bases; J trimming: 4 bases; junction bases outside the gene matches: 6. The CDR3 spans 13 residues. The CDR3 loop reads CASRDRAATEAFF. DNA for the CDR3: TGTGCCAGCCGGGACAGGGCGGCCACTGAAGCTTTCTTT.

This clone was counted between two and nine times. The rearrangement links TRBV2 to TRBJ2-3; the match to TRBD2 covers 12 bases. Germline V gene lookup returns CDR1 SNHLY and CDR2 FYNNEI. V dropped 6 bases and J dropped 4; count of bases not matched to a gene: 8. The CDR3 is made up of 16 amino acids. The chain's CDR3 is CASRDLAGGISDTQYF. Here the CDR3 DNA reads TGTGCCAGCAGGGACCTAGCGGGGGGGATCTCAGATACGCAGTATTTT. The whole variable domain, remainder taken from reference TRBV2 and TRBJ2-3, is EPEVTQTPSHQVTQMGQEVILRCVPISNHLYFYWYRQILGQKVEFLVSFYNNEISEKSEIFDDQFSVERPDGSNFTLKIRSTKLEDSAMYFCASRDLAGGISDTQYFGPGTRLTVL.

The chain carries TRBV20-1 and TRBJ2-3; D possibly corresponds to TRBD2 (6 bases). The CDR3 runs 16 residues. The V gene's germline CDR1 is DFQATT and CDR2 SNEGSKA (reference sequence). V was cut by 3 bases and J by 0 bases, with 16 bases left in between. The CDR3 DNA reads TGCAGTGCTAGTCAGGCTAGCGTTGCTAGCACAGATACGCAGTATTTT. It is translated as CSASQASVASTDTQYF.

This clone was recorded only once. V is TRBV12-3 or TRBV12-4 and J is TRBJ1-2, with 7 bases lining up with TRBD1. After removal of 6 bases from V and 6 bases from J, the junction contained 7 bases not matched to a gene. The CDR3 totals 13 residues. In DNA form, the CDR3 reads TGTGCCAGCAGAAGAGGGGGCGCGGATGGCTACACCTTC. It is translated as CASRRGGADGYTF.

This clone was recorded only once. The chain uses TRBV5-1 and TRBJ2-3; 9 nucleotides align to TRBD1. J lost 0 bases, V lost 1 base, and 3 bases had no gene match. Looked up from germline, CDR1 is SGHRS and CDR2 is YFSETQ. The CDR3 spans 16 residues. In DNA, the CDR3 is TGCGCCAGCAGCTTGCTTGACAGGGGGAGCACAGATACGCAGTATTTT. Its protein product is CASSLLDRGSTDTQYF.

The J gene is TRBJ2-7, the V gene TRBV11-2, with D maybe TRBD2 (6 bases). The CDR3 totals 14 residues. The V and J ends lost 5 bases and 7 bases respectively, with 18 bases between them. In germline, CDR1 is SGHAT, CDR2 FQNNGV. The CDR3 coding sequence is TGTGCCAGCAGCCCAGGGTCGGGGACTGGAGAGCAGTACGTC. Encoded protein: CASSPGSGTGEQYV.

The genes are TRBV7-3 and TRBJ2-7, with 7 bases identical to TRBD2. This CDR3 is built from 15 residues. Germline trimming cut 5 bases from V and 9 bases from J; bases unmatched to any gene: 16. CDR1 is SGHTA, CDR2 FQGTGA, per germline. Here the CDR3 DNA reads TGTGCCAGCAGCCCCCGGACTAGTGGTGTTAGTCGGCAGTACTTC. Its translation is CASSPRTSGVSRQYF.

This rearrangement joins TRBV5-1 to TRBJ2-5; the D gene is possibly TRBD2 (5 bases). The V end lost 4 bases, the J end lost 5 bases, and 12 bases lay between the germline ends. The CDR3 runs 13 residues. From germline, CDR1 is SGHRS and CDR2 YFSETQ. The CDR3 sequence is CASSPREWETQYF. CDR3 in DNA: TGCGCCAGCAGCCCCCGGGAATGGGAGACCCAGTACTTC.

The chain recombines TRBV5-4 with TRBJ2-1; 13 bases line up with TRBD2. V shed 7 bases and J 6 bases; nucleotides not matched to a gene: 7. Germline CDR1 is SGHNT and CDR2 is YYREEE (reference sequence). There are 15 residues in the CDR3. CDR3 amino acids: CASRTGTSGTNEQFF. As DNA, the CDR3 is TGTGCCAGCCGAACCGGGACTAGCGGGACCAATGAGCAGTTCTTC.

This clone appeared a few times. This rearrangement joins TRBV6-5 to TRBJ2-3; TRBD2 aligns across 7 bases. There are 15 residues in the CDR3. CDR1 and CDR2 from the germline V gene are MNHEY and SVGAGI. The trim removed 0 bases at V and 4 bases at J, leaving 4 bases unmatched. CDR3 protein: CASSYSRGGADTQYF. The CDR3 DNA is TGTGCCAGCAGTTACTCCCGCGGGGGAGCAGATACGCAGTATTTT.

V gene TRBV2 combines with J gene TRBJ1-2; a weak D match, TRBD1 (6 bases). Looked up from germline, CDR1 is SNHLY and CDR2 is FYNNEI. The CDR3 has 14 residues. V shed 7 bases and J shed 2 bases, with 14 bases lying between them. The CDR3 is CASTQARGNYGYTF. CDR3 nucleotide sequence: TGTGCCAGCACACAAGCCAGGGGAAACTATGGCTACACCTTC.

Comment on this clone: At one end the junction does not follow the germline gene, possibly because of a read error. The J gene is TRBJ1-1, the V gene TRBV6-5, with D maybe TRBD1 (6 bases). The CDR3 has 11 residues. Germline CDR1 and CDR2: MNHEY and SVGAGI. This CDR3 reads CAGRRGTEAFF. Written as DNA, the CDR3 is TGTGCCGGCAGAAGGGGGACTGAAGCTTTCTTT.

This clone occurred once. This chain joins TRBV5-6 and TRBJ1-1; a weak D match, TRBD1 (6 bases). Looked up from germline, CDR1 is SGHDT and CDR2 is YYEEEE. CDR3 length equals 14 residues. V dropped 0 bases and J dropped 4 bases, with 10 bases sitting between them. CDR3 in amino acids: CASSLEAGATEAFF. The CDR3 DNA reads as TGTGCCAGCAGCTTGGAGGCAGGGGCCACTGAAGCTTTCTTT. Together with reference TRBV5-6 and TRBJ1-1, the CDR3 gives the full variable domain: DAGVTQSPTHLIKTRGQQVTLRCSPKSGHDTVSWYQQALGQGPQFIFQYYEEEERQRGNFPDRFSGHQFPNYSSELNVNALLLGDSALYLCASSLEAGATEAFFGQGTRLTVV.

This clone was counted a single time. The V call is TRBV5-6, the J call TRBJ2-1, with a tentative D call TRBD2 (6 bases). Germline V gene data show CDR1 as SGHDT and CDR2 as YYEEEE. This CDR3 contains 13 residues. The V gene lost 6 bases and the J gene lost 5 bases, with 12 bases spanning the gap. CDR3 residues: CASTWDLDNEQFF. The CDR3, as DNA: TGTGCCAGCACCTGGGACTTGGACAATGAGCAGTTCTTC.

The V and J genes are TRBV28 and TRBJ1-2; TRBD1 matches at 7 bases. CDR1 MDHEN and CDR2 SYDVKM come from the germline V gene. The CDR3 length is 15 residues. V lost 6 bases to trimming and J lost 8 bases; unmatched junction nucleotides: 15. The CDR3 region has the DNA TGTGCCAGCAGCAATCTCAGAGGGGGCGCGGGAGGCTACACCTTC. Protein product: CASSNLRGGAGGYTF.

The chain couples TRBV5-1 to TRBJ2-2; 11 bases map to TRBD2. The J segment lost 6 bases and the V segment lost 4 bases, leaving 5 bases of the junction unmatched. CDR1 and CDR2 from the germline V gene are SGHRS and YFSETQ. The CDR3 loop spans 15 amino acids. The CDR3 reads CASSETSGRPGELFF. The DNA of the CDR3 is TGCGCCAGCAGCGAAACTAGCGGGAGACCCGGGGAGCTGTTTTTT.